The rows below give T cell receptor beta chains drawn from one sample of a study of OX40 agonist ivuxolimab in advanced cancers. Libraries were prepared by immunoSEQ multiplex PCR; TCRdb keeps only in-frame clonotypes and omits some of them. The repertoire consists of roughly 80,000 clones, with roughly 93% occurring once and the leading ten covering roughly 6.7%. The sample was CD4+ or CD8+ T cells sorted from blood, taken in a trial of the OX40 agonist ivuxolimab. The receptor source for this set is an adult with an advanced solid tumor such as melanoma, head and neck, liver or kidney cancer. Both conserved end residues are part of each CDR3. A D gene is named only where the DNA matches it firmly. Expanded clones are given a class, and other clones once, few, many or no size at all.

V: TRBV29-1
J: TRBJ2-7
size: once
D: .
DNA: TGCAGCGTTGAGTCGGGGGTACCCTACGAGCAGTACTTC
CDR3: CSVESGVPYEQYF

V: TRBV27
J: TRBJ2-5
size: .
D: .
DNA: TGTGCCAGCAGCGGGGGAACGGAGACCCAGTACTTC
CDR3: CASSGGTETQYF

V: TRBV27
J: TRBJ2-3
size: .
D: .
DNA: TGTGCCAGCAGTTTATCGGTTGCCGATACGCAGTATTTT
CDR3: CASSLSVADTQYF

V: TRBV9
J: TRBJ2-7
size: .
D: TRBD1
DNA: TGTGCCAGCAGCGTAACCGCCGGGACAGGGCACGAGCAGTACTTC
CDR3: CASSVTAGTGHEQYF

V: TRBV29-1
J: TRBJ2-5
size: .
D: .
DNA: TGCAGCGCATCCCAGGGTACTGAGACCCAGTACTTC
CDR3: CSASQGTETQYF

V: TRBV6-5
J: TRBJ2-7
size: .
D: .
DNA: TGTGCCACTACAAGTTCCTACGAGCAGTACTTC
CDR3: CATTSSYEQYF

V: TRBV11-2
J: TRBJ2-7
size: once
D: .
DNA: TGTGCCAGCAGCTTAGGGGGCCCAGAGCAGTACTTC
CDR3: CASSLGGPEQYF

V: TRBV2
J: TRBJ1-2
size: .
D: .
DNA: TGTGCCAGCAGTGGGTACGTCACAGGGCGAAACTATGGCTACACCTTC
CDR3: CASSGYVTGRNYGYTF

V: TRBV6-5
J: TRBJ1-1
size: once
D: .
DNA: TGTGCCAGCAGTTACTCGCGCCAGCTTATGAACACTGAAGCTTTCTTT
CDR3: CASSYSRQLMNTEAFF

V: TRBV12-5
J: TRBJ1-5
size: few
D: .
DNA: TGTGCTAGTGGCCAGGACACTTATAATCAGCCCCAGCATTTT
CDR3: CASGQDTYNQPQHF

V: TRBV15
J: TRBJ2-7
size: .
D: .
DNA: TGTGCCACCAGCAGAGAGGACGGAACCTACGAGCAGTACTTC
CDR3: CATSREDGTYEQYF

V: TRBV9
J: TRBJ1-2
size: .
D: .
DNA: TGTGCCAGCAGCGTAGCCGGAGCTAACTATGGCTACACCTTC
CDR3: CASSVAGANYGYTF

V: TRBV6-6
J: TRBJ1-1
size: .
D: .
DNA: TGTGCCAGCAGTCGCGACCAGAACACTGAAGCTTTCTTT
CDR3: CASSRDQNTEAFF

V: TRBV6-1
J: TRBJ1-4
size: .
D: .
DNA: TGTGCCAGCAGTGACAGGGGAGAAAATGAAAAACTGTTTTTT
CDR3: CASSDRGENEKLFF

V: TRBV18
J: TRBJ2-7
size: .
D: .
DNA: TGTGCCAGCTCACCACCAGGTGCCTACGAGCAGTACTTC
CDR3: CASSPPGAYEQYF

V: TRBV2
J: TRBJ2-3
size: .
D: .
DNA: TGTGCCACCATCAAGGCTAACACAGATACGCAGTATTTT
CDR3: CATIKANTDTQYF

V: TRBV27
J: TRBJ2-1
size: .
D: TRBD1
DNA: TGTGCCAGCAGTCACAGGGGCAACTACAATGAGCAGTTCTTC
CDR3: CASSHRGNYNEQFF

V: TRBV30
J: TRBJ1-6
size: .
D: TRBD1
DNA: TGTGCCTGGAATAAAGGGGACAGGGGCAATTCACCCCTCCACTTT
CDR3: CAWNKGDRGNSPLHF

V: TRBV11-2
J: TRBJ2-7
size: .
D: .
DNA: TGTGCCAGCAGCTTAGATCCCAAAGGGCACGAGCAGTACTTC
CDR3: CASSLDPKGHEQYF

V: TRBV11-2
J: TRBJ1-3
size: once
D: .
DNA: TGTGCCAGCAGGGCGCGTGGAAACACCATATATTTT
CDR3: CASRARGNTIYF

V: TRBV13
J: TRBJ1-2
size: .
D: TRBD1
DNA: TGTGCCAGCAGCTTAGGCCGACAGGGCAGGGGACCGTATGGCTACACCTTC
CDR3: CASSLGRQGRGPYGYTF

V: TRBV29-1
J: TRBJ2-7
size: .
D: .
DNA: TGCAGCGTTGATGTAACGGGGCCAACCTACGAGCAGTACTTC
CDR3: CSVDVTGPTYEQYF

V: TRBV29-1
J: TRBJ1-2
size: once
D: .
DNA: TGCAGCGTTTACAGAGGGGGAAACTATGGCTACACCTTC
CDR3: CSVYRGGNYGYTF

V: TRBV27
J: TRBJ2-1
size: .
D: TRBD1
DNA: TGTGCCAGCAGCTGGGACAGGGGGGGGAATGAGCAGTTCTTC
CDR3: CASSWDRGGNEQFF

V: TRBV13
J: TRBJ2-5
size: once
D: .
DNA: TGTGCCAGCAGCTCAGGCACAGGGAGTCGTGCAGAGACCCAGTACTTC
CDR3: CASSSGTGSRAETQYF

V: TRBV19
J: TRBJ1-1
size: once
D: .
DNA: TGTGCCAGTAGTATATGGGGGGCTGAAGCTTTCTTT
CDR3: CASSIWGAEAFF

V: TRBV4-3
J: TRBJ1-3
size: .
D: .
DNA: TGCGCCAGCAGCCAAGATCGAGGCAGGGACATTGGAAACACCATATATTTT
CDR3: CASSQDRGRDIGNTIYF

V: TRBV10-2
J: TRBJ2-1
size: .
D: TRBD2
DNA: TGCGCCAGCCGACTAGCGGTTCCCTACAATGAGCAGTTCTTC
CDR3: CASRLAVPYNEQFF

V: TRBV19
J: TRBJ2-2
size: .
D: .
DNA: TGTGCCAGTAGTATAGTTCTTGCCGGCGGGGAGCTGTTTTTT
CDR3: CASSIVLAGGELFF

V: TRBV7-6
J: TRBJ2-1
size: .
D: TRBD2
DNA: TGTGCCAGCAGCTTTAGCGGGAGGGCCGGCTATGAGCAGTTCTTC
CDR3: CASSFSGRAGYEQFF

V: TRBV25-1
J: TRBJ2-7
size: once
D: .
DNA: TGTGCCAGCAGTGCATGGGGATTAAACGAGCAGTACTTC
CDR3: CASSAWGLNEQYF

V: TRBV27
J: TRBJ2-1
size: once
D: .
DNA: TGTGCCAGCAGTCCCCCGAGCCTTCATGAGCAGTTCTTC
CDR3: CASSPPSLHEQFF

V: TRBV6-5
J: TRBJ2-5
size: .
D: .
DNA: TGTGCCAGCGGTGAACGGGGCTGGGAGACCCAGTACTTC
CDR3: CASGERGWETQYF

V: TRBV19
J: TRBJ1-1
size: .
D: .
DNA: TGTGCCAGTACCCCCAAGGCGGGGGGAAGGACTGAAGCTTTCTTT
CDR3: CASTPKAGGRTEAFF

V: TRBV5-6
J: TRBJ2-7
size: .
D: TRBD2
DNA: TGTGCCAGCAGCATGTTGGCGGGGGGGCCCTACGAGCAGTACTTC
CDR3: CASSMLAGGPYEQYF

V: TRBV27
J: TRBJ2-7
size: .
D: .
DNA: TGTGCCAGCAGTTTAAGTATGGGGGGCTCCTACGAGCAGTACTTC
CDR3: CASSLSMGGSYEQYF

V: TRBV9
J: TRBJ1-4
size: .
D: .
DNA: TGTGCCAGCAGCCCGGAACAGGGCCTGGGTGAAAAACTGTTTTTT
CDR3: CASSPEQGLGEKLFF

V: TRBV27
J: TRBJ2-7
size: .
D: TRBD1
DNA: TGTGCCAGCAGTCCTGGGACAGGGGGCTACGAGCAGTACTTC
CDR3: CASSPGTGGYEQYF

V: TRBV12-5
J: TRBJ2-7
size: .
D: TRBD1
DNA: TGTGCTAGTGGTTTAAGACAGGGGGGGCCCTACGAGCAGTACTTC
CDR3: CASGLRQGGPYEQYF

V: TRBV5-1
J: TRBJ2-7
size: .
D: TRBD1
DNA: TGCGCCAGCAGCGAAGGGGGCAACGAGCAGTACTTC
CDR3: CASSEGGNEQYF

V: TRBV4-3
J: TRBJ2-1
size: .
D: TRBD1
DNA: TGCGCCAGCAGCCAAGAACAGGGGGCCTCAGATGAGCAGTTCTTC
CDR3: CASSQEQGASDEQFF

V: TRBV27
J: TRBJ1-2
size: .
D: .
DNA: TGTGCCAGCACCACATTGCGACAGATCAACTATGGCTACACCTTC
CDR3: CASTTLRQINYGYTF

V: TRBV4-1
J: TRBJ1-1
size: .
D: .
DNA: TGCGCCAGCAGCCAAGATCGCCAGCTGAACACTGAAGCTTTCTTT
CDR3: CASSQDRQLNTEAFF

V: TRBV6-5
J: TRBJ1-2
size: once
D: .
DNA: TGTGCCAGCAGTTACGGGGCAGGCTATGGCTACACCTTC
CDR3: CASSYGAGYGYTF

V: TRBV28
J: TRBJ1-6
size: .
D: TRBD1
DNA: TGTGCCAGCAGTTTAAGAGGGGGCGTCGATTCACCCCTCCACTTT
CDR3: CASSLRGGVDSPLHF

V: TRBV9
J: TRBJ2-2
size: .
D: TRBD1
DNA: TGTGCCAGCAGCGATCTGACAGGGGAAAACACCGGGGAGCTGTTTTTT
CDR3: CASSDLTGENTGELFF

V: TRBV9
J: TRBJ1-1
size: .
D: .
DNA: TGTGCCAGCAGCGCCCTAGCTCTGGGCTATCTGAACACTGAAGCTTTCTTT
CDR3: CASSALALGYLNTEAFF

V: TRBV6-1
J: TRBJ2-5
size: .
D: .
DNA: TGTGCCAGCAGCCGACAGCAAGAGACCCAGTACTTC
CDR3: CASSRQQETQYF

V: TRBV4-1
J: TRBJ2-7
size: .
D: .
DNA: TGCGCCAGCAGCCAAGACTCCTACGAGCAGTACTTC
CDR3: CASSQDSYEQYF

V: TRBV10-2
J: TRBJ2-5
size: .
D: .
DNA: TGCGCCAGCAGTAGGGGGGACACCCCGGAGACCCAGTACTTC
CDR3: CASSRGDTPETQYF

V: TRBV11-2
J: TRBJ2-3
size: .
D: .
DNA: TGTGCCAGCAGCTTAGTTCTCGCGGGGCGCACAGATACGCAGTATTTT
CDR3: CASSLVLAGRTDTQYF

V: TRBV6-1
J: TRBJ2-7
size: .
D: TRBD1
DNA: TGTGCCAGCAGTGAAGGACAGGGGGCCCTCCTCTACGAGCAGTACTTC
CDR3: CASSEGQGALLYEQYF

V: TRBV4-1
J: TRBJ1-5
size: .
D: .
DNA: TGCGCCAGCAGCCAAACCCAAGGGGCGGTGAATCAGCCCCAGCATTTT
CDR3: CASSQTQGAVNQPQHF

V: TRBV7-8
J: TRBJ1-5
size: few
D: .
DNA: TGTGCCAGCAGCCCGTCCCGGGGGGGCGGTTATCAGCCCCAGCATTTT
CDR3: CASSPSRGGGYQPQHF

V: TRBV19
J: TRBJ2-1
size: .
D: .
DNA: TGTGCCAGTAGTCCAGCAAGCTCCTACAATGAGCAGTTCTTC
CDR3: CASSPASSYNEQFF

V: TRBV9
J: TRBJ2-7
size: .
D: TRBD2
DNA: TGTGCCAGCAGCCAAGGGACTAGCGGGCTGGGGGAGCAGTACTTC
CDR3: CASSQGTSGLGEQYF

V: TRBV10-3
J: TRBJ2-2
size: .
D: .
DNA: TGTGCCATCAACGCCAACACCGGGGAGCTGTTTTTT
CDR3: CAINANTGELFF

V: TRBV7-8
J: TRBJ2-7
size: .
D: .
DNA: TGTGCCAGCAGTTTAGAGTCCGGGGCAGGTAACGGGCGGGGAGCCTACGAGCAGTACTTC
CDR3: CASSLESGAGNGRGAYEQYF